The entry that follows covers one T cell receptor (beta chain) sequence. Unique molecular identifiers were incorporated during preparation of the TCRbeta library. TCRdb called the PCR reads again in MiXCR, with one record for every CDR3 protein. In the table there are about 640,000 distinct CDR3 sequences, over 15% of which are singletons. This record comes from a study of T-cell reconstitution after alpha-beta-depleted transplantation in children. Trimming left V 3 bases short and J 0 bases short, with 9 bases between. CDR3 length: 16 residues. Per the germline V gene, CDR1 is SGHTA and CDR2 is FQGTGA.

This material consisted of PBMCs from the stem cell graft donor, taken from the stem cell graft. The chain carries TRBV7-3 and TRBJ2-6; D call uncertain. The source is a human donor who donated a stem cell graft to a child with acute myeloid leukemia. For the CDR3, the DNA is TGTGCCAGCAGCTTGGGGTTTTACTCTGGGGCCAACGTCCTGACTTTC. It is translated as CASSLGFYSGANVLTF.